This T cell receptor beta chain emerged from a study of shared clonotypes between healthy human individuals. The CDR3 has 17 residues. Trimming removed 4 bases from V and 3 bases from J, with 20 bases in between. Germline V gene data show CDR1 as LGHNA and CDR2 as YSLEER. At the deep level, the assay was run. Generated by immunoSEQ multiplex PCR, the TCRdb table keeps only in-frame clones and is missing some. The sample gives roughly 2.2 million clones, 85% to 95% of which show up once; 0.39% is in the top ten. Note on this clone: Its antigen is unidentified.

Study observations and caveats: The donor pool, a small one, limited the genetic and exposure-history diversity represented. The researchers took only blood, and tissue repertoires probably look different.

Recent acute infections and vaccinations were absent in the healthy HIV-negative adult donors. The gene calls are TRBV4-3 and TRBJ2-3; D perhaps matches TRBD2 (7 bases). The TCR comes from a man between 18 and 29 years old in good health. Some clones in this sample may be carry-over from other donors' samples. Specimen: naive CD4+ T cells from PBMCs. Subset noted: CD45RA+ positively selected. Here the CDR3 reads CASSPAALGGLTDTQYF. Written as DNA, the CDR3 is TGCGCCAGCAGCCCGGCCGCTTTGGGGGGGCTGACAGATACGCAGTATTTT.